One and the same sample provided the 11 T cell receptor beta chains below, sequenced in a study of human T cells and chemical hapten exposure. Time point in this sample: pre-sensitization, week 0. Treatment reported: therapeutic diphenylcyclopropenone sensitization with weekly scalp DPC. TCRdb reprocessed the RACE reads with MiXCR, giving one entry per CDR3 protein. Of roughly 260,000 distinct CDR3 sequences in the sample, roughly 8.9% are singletons; the top ten hold 2% to 2.5%. Sequencing was performed on whole blood, taken in connection with sensitization to the hapten diphenylcyclopropenone (DPC). The receptors were gathered from a woman aged 35 to 49 with alopecia areata. Some clones in this sample may be carry-over from other donors' samples.

This clonotype was seen more than once but under ten times. This chain links TRBV12-3 or TRBV12-4 with TRBJ2-7; possible D gene TRBD1, 6 bases. The CDR3 consists of 15 residues. The germline V and J ends were trimmed by 5 bases and 2 bases, with 16 bases remaining between them. CDR3 DNA sequence: TGTGCCAGCAGTCCCTACAGGGAATGGACCTACGAGCAGTACTTC. It yields the protein CASSPYREWTYEQYF.

The table lists this clonotype with many counts. The CDR3 sequence is CASSLVRERRETQYF. CDR3 in DNA: TGTGCCAGCAGTTTGGTGCGGGAGAGGCGGGAGACCCAGTACTTC. This sequence joins TRBV28 and TRBJ2-5; TRBD2 matches at 7 bases. V was pared by 3 bases and J by 5 bases, with 9 bases of the junction left unmatched. The V gene's germline CDR1 is MDHEN and CDR2 SYDVKM. This CDR3 spans 15 amino acids. Supplemented by reference TRBV28 and TRBJ2-5, the full variable domain reads DVKVTQSSRYLVKRTGEKVFLECVQDMDHENMFWYRQDPGLGLRLIYFSYDVKMKEKGDIPEGYSVSREKKERFSLILESASTNQTSMYLCASSLVRERRETQYFGPGTRLLVL.

The chain combines TRBV19 with TRBJ2-4; D possibly corresponds to TRBD1 (6 bases). Per germline, CDR1 LNHDA and CDR2 SQIVND (reference sequence). V dropped 1 base and J dropped 0 bases, with 13 bases sitting between them. This CDR3 has 17 residues. This chain's CDR3 is CASSIGWGTLAKNIQYF. The CDR3 DNA sequence: TGTGCCAGTAGTATAGGATGGGGGACACTAGCCAAAAACATTCAGTACTTC.

The gene calls are TRBV7-9 and TRBJ2-1; 9 bases map to TRBD1. The CDR3 runs to 18 residues. Germline-derived CDR1 and CDR2 are SEHNR and FQNEAQ (reference sequence). The junction had 6 bases not matched to a gene; V was cut back by 0 bases and J by 0 bases. CDR3 bases: TGTGCCAGCAGCTTAGCGCCGGGACAGGGATCCTCCTACAATGAGCAGTTCTTC. Its protein is CASSLAPGQGSSYNEQFF.

The rearrangement joins TRBV2 to TRBJ2-3, with unresolved D. In germline, CDR1 is SNHLY, CDR2 FYNNEI. The V and J ends lost 7 bases and 9 bases respectively, with 14 bases between them. The CDR3 loop spans 12 amino acids. In DNA, the CDR3 is TGTGCCAGCAAGGGTTCCACCTACACGCAGTATTTT. This translates into CASKGSTYTQYF.

This clonotype was found many times. The gene calls are TRBV10-3 and TRBJ2-5, with 9 bases identical to TRBD1. The CDR3 loop spans 15 amino acids. Germline V CDR1 and CDR2: ENHRY, SYGVKD. V was pared by 1 base and J by 1 base, with 1 base of the junction left unmatched. CDR3 amino acids: CAISELGQGQETQYF. DNA for the CDR3: TGTGCCATCAGTGAGTTGGGACAGGGCCAAGAGACCCAGTACTTC.

Only a few counts were recorded for this clonotype. This chain uses TRBV28 with TRBJ2-7, with 13 bases fitting TRBD2. After removal of 4 bases from V and 5 bases from J, the junction contained 11 bases not matched to a gene. This CDR3 is 17 amino acids long. CDR1 and CDR2 from the germline V gene are MDHEN and SYDVKM. This CDR3 is CASSWRGGLAGLNEQYF. CDR3 in DNA: TGTGCCAGCAGTTGGCGCGGGGGACTAGCGGGACTCAACGAGCAGTACTTC.

The rearrangement joins TRBV29-1 to TRBJ2-3, with a weak D call TRBD2 (5 bases). Germline V gene data show CDR1 as SQVTM and CDR2 as ANQGSEA. The CDR3 spans 12 residues. Trimming removed 5 bases at V and 4 bases at J, with 10 bases between. In DNA, the CDR3 is TGCAGCGTTCAATCGGAGGCAGATACGCAGTATTTT. This encodes CSVQSEADTQYF.

This clonotype occurred many times. The chain combines TRBV5-1 with TRBJ2-3; D gene unclear. From germline, CDR1 is SGHRS and CDR2 YFSETQ. The CDR3 runs to 16 residues. The V and J ends lost 3 bases and 0 bases respectively, with 14 bases between them. CDR3 DNA: TGCGCCAGCAGCTCCTACACCTATCTAAGCACAGATACGCAGTATTTT. The encoded protein is CASSSYTYLSTDTQYF.

The rearrangement links TRBV5-1 to TRBJ2-7; D unresolved. The CDR3 contains 13 residues. V was clipped by 2 bases and J by 1 base, with 7 bases between them. CDR1 is SGHRS, CDR2 YFSETQ, per germline. The DNA of the CDR3 is TGCGCCAGCAGCTTCGACGTTTCCTACGAGCAGTACTTC. Its protein is CASSFDVSYEQYF. The full variable domain, in which reference TRBV5-1 and TRBJ2-7 provide the parts outside the CDR3, is KAGVTQTPRYLIKTRGQQVTLSCSPISGHRSVSWYQQTPGQGLQFLFEYFSETQRNKGNFPGRFSGRQFSNSRSEMNVSTLELGDSALYLCASSFDVSYEQYFGPGTRLTVT.

The chain employs TRBV28 and TRBJ2-7; 11 nucleotides align to TRBD2. Germline CDR1 is MDHEN and CDR2 is SYDVKM. The trim removed 6 bases at V and 3 bases at J, leaving 7 bases unmatched. The CDR3 is 15 residues long. CDR3 coding DNA: TGTGCCAGCAGGTCTGGGACTAGCGGACACTACGAGCAGTACTTC. It encodes CASRSGTSGHYEQYF.